The 14 T cell receptor beta chains given below trace back to one sample, sequenced in a study of T cell responses to AZD1222 COVID-19 vaccine (dated by TCRdb to the early 2020s). The sample's time point label is to be understood as: about 28 days (+/-7) after the second vaccine dose. The library was made by the immunoSEQ multiplex PCR assay. Sourced from immuneACCESS, this table was stored by TCRdb with only in-frame sequences that have V and J called. A share of the clones is absent; for the studies checked, an unresolved V gene accounts for under half, and the remainder has no known explanation. This sample lists 150,000 or so clones; around 91% were detected once. Of the sample, about 6.5% falls within the top ten clones. The starting material was peripheral blood, obtained 28 days after the second AZD1222 dose. These receptors originate from an adult who received the AZD1222 COVID-19 vaccine.

The DNA for the CDR3 is TGTGCCTGGAGGAGTGCAGGGGGCATAGGTCAGCCCCAGCATTTT. Translation gives CAWRSAGGIGQPQHF. This sequence joins TRBV30 and TRBJ1-5, with TRBD1 identical over 8 bases. CDR1 and CDR2 from the germline V gene are GTSNPN and SVGIG (reference sequence). Trimming at V came to 3 bases and at J to 6 bases, leaving 10 bases not matched to a gene. This CDR3 comprises 15 residues.

This clone was counted once. The chain joins TRBV5-4 to TRBJ1-3, with 9 bases aligning to TRBD1. Looked up from germline, CDR1 is SGHNT and CDR2 is YYREEE (reference sequence). Losses at the gene ends were 5 bases for V and 0 bases for J; bases not matched to a gene: 3. The CDR3 is 15 residues long. CDR3 coding DNA: TGTGCCAGCAGGGAGACAGGGGGCTCTGGAAACACCATATATTTT. Encoded protein: CASRETGGSGNTIYF.

As DNA, the CDR3 is TGTGCCAGCAGCCAGATTGGGAGCTCCTACGAGCAGTACTTC. Its translation: CASSQIGSSYEQYF. V is TRBV4-2 and J is TRBJ2-7; TRBD2 might be the D (5 bases). Germline CDR1 reads LGHNA; CDR2 reads YNFKEQ. The CDR3 loop spans 14 amino acids. V shed 3 bases and J shed 0 bases, with 9 bases lying between them.

The rearrangement links TRBV29-1 to TRBJ2-1, with 10 bases matching TRBD2. Trimming at V came to 4 bases and at J to 6 bases, leaving 6 bases not matched to a gene. Germline V gene sequence: CDR1 SQVTM, CDR2 ANQGSEA. The CDR3 runs to 14 residues. In DNA, the CDR3 is TGCAGCGTTGGAGCGGGAGGGCCGGGCAATGAGCAGTTCTTC. This gives the protein CSVGAGGPGNEQFF.

V is TRBV6-5 and J is TRBJ1-2; D is perhaps TRBD1 (5 bases). The CDR3 consists of 15 residues. V was trimmed by 10 bases and J by 3 bases, leaving 21 bases between them. Looked up from germline, CDR1 is MNHEY and CDR2 is SVGAGI. The CDR3 protein is CATLREEGAYYGYTF. The CDR3 DNA reads TGTGCCACCCTAAGGGAGGAAGGGGCATACTATGGCTACACCTTC.

The V call is TRBV27, the J call TRBJ2-7, with a possible D match to TRBD1 (6 bases). Per the germline V gene, CDR1 is MNHEY and CDR2 is SMNVEV (reference sequence). The CDR3 length is 16 residues. V lost 7 bases to trimming and J lost 4 bases, with 23 bases between them. This CDR3 reads CASMLRGEGLLYEQYF. CDR3 DNA: TGTGCCAGCATGCTCAGGGGAGAGGGGCTATTATACGAGCAGTACTTC.

The rearrangement joins TRBV5-4 to TRBJ2-1, with 7 bases aligning to TRBD2. This CDR3 is 17 amino acids long. The germline V gene encodes CDR1 SGHNT and CDR2 YYREEE (reference sequence). Trimming at V came to 4 bases and at J to 12 bases, leaving 22 bases not matched to a gene. CDR3 region: CASSLQAVGLSNEGQFF. The CDR3 coding sequence is TGTGCCAGCAGCCTCCAAGCCGTGGGACTATCAAATGAAGGGCAGTTCTTC.

The chain combines TRBV6-5 with TRBJ2-1, with D uncertain. Germline CDR1 MNHEY, CDR2 SVGAGI. The germline V and J ends were trimmed by 0 bases and 2 bases, with 8 bases remaining between them. The CDR3 covers 15 residues. CDR3 residues: CASSYSKKTYNEQFF. The CDR3 nucleotides are TGTGCCAGCAGTTACTCGAAAAAAACCTACAATGAGCAGTTCTTC.

The chain joins TRBV5-4 to TRBJ1-1; D is uncertain. Germline V gives CDR1 SGHNT, CDR2 YYREEE (reference sequence). The V and J ends lost 4 bases and 1 base respectively, with 8 bases between them. This CDR3 has 13 residues. For the CDR3, the DNA is TGTGCCAGCAGCGCGACGGCGAACACTGAAGCTTTCTTT. Protein product: CASSATANTEAFF.

J is TRBJ2-1 and V is TRBV3-1 (or the pseudogene TRBV3-2); 8 bases match TRBD2. The CDR3 extends over 15 amino acids. The V segment lost 0 bases and the J segment 9 bases; nucleotides outside the gene matches: 7. Germline lookup yields CDR1 LGHDT and CDR2 YNNKEL (reference sequence). CDR3 sequence: CASSQDPGTRGEQFF. In DNA form, the CDR3 reads TGTGCCAGCAGCCAAGACCCCGGGACTAGGGGTGAGCAGTTCTTC.

This clone showed up just once. CDR3 amino acids: CASTKPGLASTDTQYF. The CDR3 coding sequence is TGTGCCAGCACCAAACCGGGACTCGCGAGCACAGATACGCAGTATTTT. The chain combines TRBV2 with TRBJ2-3; possible D gene TRBD2, 6 bases. Germline loops: CDR1 SNHLY, CDR2 FYNNEI. The CDR3 spans 16 residues. V gave up 7 bases and J gave up 0 bases, with 17 bases separating them.

This clone was recorded once. The chain links TRBV24-1 to TRBJ1-2; 10 bases line up with TRBD1. J gave up 3 bases and V 5 bases, and 5 bases lay outside the gene matches. Per the germline V gene, CDR1 is KGHDR and CDR2 is SFDVKD. CDR3 length: 15 residues. CDR3 DNA: TGTGCCACCAGTGGTGGGACAGGGGAGGACTATGGCTACACCTTC. Residues: CATSGGTGEDYGYTF.

V usage is TRBV6-6 and J usage is TRBJ1-2; 9 bases map to TRBD1. Per the germline V gene, CDR1 is MNHNY and CDR2 is SVGAGI (reference sequence). The V and J ends lost 2 bases and 7 bases, in that order; junction bases with no gene match: 5. This CDR3 is built from 14 residues. The CDR3 nucleotides are TGTGCCAGCAGTTACCCACAACAGGGGGCTGGCTACACCTTC. Translated, it gives CASSYPQQGAGYTF.

The J gene is TRBJ1-5, the V gene TRBV7-9; TRBD1 might be the D (5 bases). CDR3 length: 13 residues. V lost 2 bases and J lost 7, with 9 bases in between. The germline V gene encodes CDR1 SEHNR and CDR2 FQNEAQ (reference sequence). DNA of the CDR3: TGTGCCAGCAGCTTAACGGGGGACCAGCCCCAGCATTTT. Protein: CASSLTGDQPQHF.